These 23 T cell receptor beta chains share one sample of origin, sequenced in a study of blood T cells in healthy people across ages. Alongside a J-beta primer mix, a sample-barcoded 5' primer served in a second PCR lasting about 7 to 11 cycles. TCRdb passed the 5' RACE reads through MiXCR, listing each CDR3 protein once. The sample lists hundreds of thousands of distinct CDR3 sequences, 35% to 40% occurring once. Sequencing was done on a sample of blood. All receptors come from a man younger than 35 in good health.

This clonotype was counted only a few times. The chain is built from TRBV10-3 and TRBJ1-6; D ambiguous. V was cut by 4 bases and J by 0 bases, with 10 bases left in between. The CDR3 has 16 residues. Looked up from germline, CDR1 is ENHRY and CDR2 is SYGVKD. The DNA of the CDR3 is TGTGCCATCAGTGGGTCCACGAGCTCCTATAATTCACCCCTCCACTTT. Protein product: CAISGSTSSYNSPLHF.

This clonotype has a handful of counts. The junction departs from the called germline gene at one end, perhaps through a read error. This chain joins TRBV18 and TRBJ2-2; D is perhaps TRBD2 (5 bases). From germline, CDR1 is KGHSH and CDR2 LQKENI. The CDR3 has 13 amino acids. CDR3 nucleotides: TGTGCCAGCTCACCAAGGGAAGCCGGGGAGTTGTTTTTT. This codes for CASSPREAGELFF.

The CDR3 spells CSASKYSGKNEKLFF. In DNA, the CDR3 is TGCAGTGCTAGTAAATATTCCGGGAAGAATGAAAAACTGTTTTTT. The chain carries TRBV20-1 and TRBJ1-4; D is uncertain. This CDR3 region has 15 residues. Germline V gene data show CDR1 as DFQATT and CDR2 as SNEGSKA (reference sequence). V was cut by 3 bases and J by 5 bases, with 16 bases left in between.

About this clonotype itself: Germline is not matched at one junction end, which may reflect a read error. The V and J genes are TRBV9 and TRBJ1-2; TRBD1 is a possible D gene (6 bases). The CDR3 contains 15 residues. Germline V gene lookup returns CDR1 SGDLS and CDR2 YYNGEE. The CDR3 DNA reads TGTGCCTGCAGCGCCGGACAGTCAGTTAACTATGGCTACACCTTC. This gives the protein CACSAGQSVNYGYTF.

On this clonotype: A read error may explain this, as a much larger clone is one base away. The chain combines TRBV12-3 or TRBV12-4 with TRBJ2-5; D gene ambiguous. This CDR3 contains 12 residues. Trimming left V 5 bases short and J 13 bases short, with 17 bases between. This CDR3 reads CASSPTPAGPYF. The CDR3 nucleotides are TGTGCCAGCAGTCCGACCCCCGCAGGTCCGTACTTC.

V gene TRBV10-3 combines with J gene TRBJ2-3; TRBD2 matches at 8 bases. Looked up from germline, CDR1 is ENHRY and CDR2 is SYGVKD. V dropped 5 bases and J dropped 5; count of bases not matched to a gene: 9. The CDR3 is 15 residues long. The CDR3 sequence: CAISTLIGGGDTQYF. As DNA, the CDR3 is TGTGCCATCAGTACCCTTATCGGGGGGGGAGATACGCAGTATTTT.

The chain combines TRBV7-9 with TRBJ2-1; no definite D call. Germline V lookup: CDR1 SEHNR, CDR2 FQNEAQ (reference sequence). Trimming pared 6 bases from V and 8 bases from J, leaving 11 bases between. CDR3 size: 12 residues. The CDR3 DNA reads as TGTGCCAGCAGTCCCACCCCCTATGAGCAGTTCTTC. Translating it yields CASSPTPYEQFF.

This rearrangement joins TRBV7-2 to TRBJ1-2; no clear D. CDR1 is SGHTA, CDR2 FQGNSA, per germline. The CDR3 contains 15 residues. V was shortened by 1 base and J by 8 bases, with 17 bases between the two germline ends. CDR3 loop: CASSLDLSTWRGYTF. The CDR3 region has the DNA TGTGCCAGCAGCTTAGACCTAAGCACTTGGAGGGGCTACACCTTC.

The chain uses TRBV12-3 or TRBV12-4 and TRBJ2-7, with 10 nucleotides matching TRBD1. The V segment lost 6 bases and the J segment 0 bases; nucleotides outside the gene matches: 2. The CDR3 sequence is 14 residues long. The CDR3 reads CASRRQGASYEQYF. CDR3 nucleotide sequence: TGTGCCAGCAGGCGACAGGGGGCCTCCTACGAGCAGTACTTC.

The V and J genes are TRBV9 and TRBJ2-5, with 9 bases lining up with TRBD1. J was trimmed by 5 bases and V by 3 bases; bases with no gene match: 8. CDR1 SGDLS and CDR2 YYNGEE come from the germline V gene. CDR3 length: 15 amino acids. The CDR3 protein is CASSDGTGLMETQYF. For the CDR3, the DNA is TGTGCCAGCAGCGACGGGACAGGGCTTATGGAGACCCAGTACTTC.

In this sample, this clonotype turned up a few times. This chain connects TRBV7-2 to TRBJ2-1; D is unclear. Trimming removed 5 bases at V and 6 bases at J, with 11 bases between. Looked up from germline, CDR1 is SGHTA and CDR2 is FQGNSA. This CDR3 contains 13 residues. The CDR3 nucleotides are TGTGCCAGCAGCCCCTCGGTGTCCAATGAGCAGTTCTTC. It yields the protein CASSPSVSNEQFF.

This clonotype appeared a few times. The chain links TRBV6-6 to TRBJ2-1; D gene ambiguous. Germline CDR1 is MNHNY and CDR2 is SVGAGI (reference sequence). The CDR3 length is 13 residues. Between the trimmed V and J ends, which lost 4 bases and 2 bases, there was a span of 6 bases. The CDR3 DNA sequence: TGTGCCAGCAGTTGGGATACCTACAATGAGCAGTTCTTC. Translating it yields CASSWDTYNEQFF.

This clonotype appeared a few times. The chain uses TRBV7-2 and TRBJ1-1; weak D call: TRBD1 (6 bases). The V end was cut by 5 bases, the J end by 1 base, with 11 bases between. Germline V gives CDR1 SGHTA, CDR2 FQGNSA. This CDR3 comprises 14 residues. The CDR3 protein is CASSPTGANTEAFF. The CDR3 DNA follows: TGTGCCAGCAGCCCTACGGGGGCGAACACTGAAGCTTTCTTT. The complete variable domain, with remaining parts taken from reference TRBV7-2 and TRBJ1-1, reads GAGVSQSPSNKVTEKGKDVELRCDPISGHTALYWYRQSLGQGLEFLIYFQGNSAPDKSGLPSDRFSAERTGGSVSTLTIQRTQQEDSAVYLCASSPTGANTEAFFGQGTRLTVV.

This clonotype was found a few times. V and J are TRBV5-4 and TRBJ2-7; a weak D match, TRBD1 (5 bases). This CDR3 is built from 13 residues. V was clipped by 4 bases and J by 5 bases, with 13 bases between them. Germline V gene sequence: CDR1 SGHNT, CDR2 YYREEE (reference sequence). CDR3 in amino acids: CASSGVQEHEQYF. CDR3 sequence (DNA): TGTGCCAGCAGCGGCGTACAGGAGCACGAGCAGTACTTC.

CDR3 region: CASSPTRDRTNYGYTF. The CDR3 DNA sequence: TGTGCCAGCAGCCCGACTCGGGACAGGACTAACTATGGCTACACCTTC. This chain joins TRBV7-3 and TRBJ1-2; 8 nucleotides match TRBD1. CDR1 SGHTA and CDR2 FQGTGA come from the germline V gene. Trimming at V came to 5 bases and at J to 0 bases, leaving 8 bases not matched to a gene. CDR3 size: 16 residues.

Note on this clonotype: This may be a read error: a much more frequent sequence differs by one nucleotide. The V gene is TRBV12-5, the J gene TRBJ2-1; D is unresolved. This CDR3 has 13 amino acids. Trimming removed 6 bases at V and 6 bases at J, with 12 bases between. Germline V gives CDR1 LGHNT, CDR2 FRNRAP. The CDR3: CASGAIIGNEQFF. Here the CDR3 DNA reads TGTGCTAGTGGAGCCATAATAGGCAATGAGCAGTTCTTC.

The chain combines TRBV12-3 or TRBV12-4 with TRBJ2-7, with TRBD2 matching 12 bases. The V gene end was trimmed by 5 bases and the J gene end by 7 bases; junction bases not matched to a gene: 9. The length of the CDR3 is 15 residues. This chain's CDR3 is CASSLSSGGGHEQYF. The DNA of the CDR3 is TGTGCCAGCAGTCTTTCTAGCGGGGGGGGGCATGAGCAGTACTTC.

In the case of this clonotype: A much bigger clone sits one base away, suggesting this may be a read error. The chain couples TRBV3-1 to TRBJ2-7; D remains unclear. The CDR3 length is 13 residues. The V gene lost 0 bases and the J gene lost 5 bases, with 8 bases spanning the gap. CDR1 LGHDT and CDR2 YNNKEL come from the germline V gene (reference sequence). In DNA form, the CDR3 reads TGTGCCAGCAGCCAAGATCTGAACCACGAGCAGTACTTC. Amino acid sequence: CASSQDLNHEQYF.

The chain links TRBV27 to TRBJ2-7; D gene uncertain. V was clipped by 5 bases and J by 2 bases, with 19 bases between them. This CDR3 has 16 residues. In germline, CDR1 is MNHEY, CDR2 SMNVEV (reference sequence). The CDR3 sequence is CASSPPEGHGAYEQYF. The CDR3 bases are TGTGCCAGCAGTCCCCCGGAAGGCCATGGGGCCTACGAGCAGTACTTC.

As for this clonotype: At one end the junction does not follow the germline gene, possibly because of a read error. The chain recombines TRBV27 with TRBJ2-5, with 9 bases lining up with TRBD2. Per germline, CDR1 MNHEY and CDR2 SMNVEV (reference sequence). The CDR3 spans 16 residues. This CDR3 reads CASSFLAGQTQGTQYF. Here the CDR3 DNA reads TGTGCCAGCAGTTTCCTAGCGGGGCAAACCCAAGGGACCCAGTACTTC.

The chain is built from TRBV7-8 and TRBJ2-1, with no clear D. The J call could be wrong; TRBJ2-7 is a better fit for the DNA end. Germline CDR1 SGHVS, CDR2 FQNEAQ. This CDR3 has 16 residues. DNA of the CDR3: TGTGCCAGCAGCCCTGGTGGAATCACCTCCTACAATGAGCAGTACTTC. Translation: CASSPGGITSYNEQYF.

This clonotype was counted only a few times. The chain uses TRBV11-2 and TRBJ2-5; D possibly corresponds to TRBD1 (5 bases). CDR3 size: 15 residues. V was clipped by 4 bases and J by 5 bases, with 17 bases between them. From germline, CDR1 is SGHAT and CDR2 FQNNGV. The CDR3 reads CASSSRDQAPETQYF. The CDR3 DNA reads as TGTGCCAGCAGCTCCAGGGATCAGGCCCCGGAGACCCAGTACTTC.

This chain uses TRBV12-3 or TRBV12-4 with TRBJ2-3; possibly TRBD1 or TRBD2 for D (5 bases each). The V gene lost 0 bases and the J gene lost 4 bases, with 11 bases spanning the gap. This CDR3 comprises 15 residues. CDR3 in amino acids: CASSLAGVRADTQYF. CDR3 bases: TGTGCCAGCAGTTTAGCGGGGGTAAGAGCAGATACGCAGTATTTT.